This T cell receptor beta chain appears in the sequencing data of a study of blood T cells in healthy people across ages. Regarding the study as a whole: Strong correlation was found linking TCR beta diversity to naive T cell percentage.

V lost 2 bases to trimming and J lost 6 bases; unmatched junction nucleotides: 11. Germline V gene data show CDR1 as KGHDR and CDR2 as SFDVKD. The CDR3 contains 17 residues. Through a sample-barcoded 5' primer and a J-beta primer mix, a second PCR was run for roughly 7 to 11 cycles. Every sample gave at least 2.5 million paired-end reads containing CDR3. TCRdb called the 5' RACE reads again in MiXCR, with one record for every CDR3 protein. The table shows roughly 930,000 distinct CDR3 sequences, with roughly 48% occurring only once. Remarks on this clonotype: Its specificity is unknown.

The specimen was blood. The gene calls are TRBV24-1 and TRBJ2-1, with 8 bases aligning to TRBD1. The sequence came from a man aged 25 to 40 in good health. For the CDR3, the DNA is TGTGCCACCAGTGATTCCAGGGGGCGGAAAGGAGCCAATGAGCAGTTCTTC. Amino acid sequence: CATSDSRGRKGANEQFF.